The 4 T cell receptor beta chains listed next were all sequenced from one sample in a study of cytomegalovirus exposure and HLA in healthy donors. PCR amplification relied on 60 Vbeta primers (plus 13 Jbeta primers). Data came from immunoSEQ multiplex PCR; TCRdb stores just in-frame clones and leaves some out. The sample has hundreds of thousands of clones, about 70% seen once. The sequenced sample consisted of PBMCs. Every receptor here comes from a man in his forties in good health and CMV-seropositive.

This chain links TRBV15 with TRBJ1-5, with TRBD1 as a possible D gene (5 bases). The CDR3 loop spans 15 amino acids. Germline V gene sequence: CDR1 LNHNV, CDR2 YYDKDF (reference sequence). Between the trimmed V and J ends, which lost 0 bases and 3 bases, there was a span of 9 bases. The CDR3 DNA reads TGTGCCACCAGCAGAGATCGACAGACCAATCAGCCCCAGCATTTT. This codes for CATSRDRQTNQPQHF.

On this clone itself: The sample has other DNA sequences that encode this CDR3 too. The chain carries TRBV5-1 and TRBJ1-1, with D possibly matching TRBD1 (5 bases). Per germline, CDR1 SGHRS and CDR2 YFSETQ. V gave up 4 bases and J gave up 0 bases, with 10 bases separating them. The CDR3 runs 14 residues. Here the CDR3 reads CASSPDTLNTEAFF. In DNA, the CDR3 is TGCGCCAGCAGCCCGGACACTCTGAACACTGAAGCTTTCTTT.

V usage is TRBV16 and J usage is TRBJ1-4, with no clear D. The germline CDR1 and CDR2 sequences are KGHSY and FQNENV. V was cut by 0 bases and J by 8 bases, with 13 bases left in between. The CDR3 is 15 residues long. CDR3 DNA: TGTGCCAGCAGCCAATCACGCCTCCCGGGGGAAAAACTGTTTTTT. Amino acid sequence: CASSQSRLPGEKLFF.

V and J are TRBV28 and TRBJ2-1; 9 bases line up with TRBD2. Germline CDR1 is MDHEN and CDR2 is SYDVKM. The CDR3 sequence is 13 residues long. The V segment lost 6 bases and the J segment 8 bases; nucleotides outside the gene matches: 5. The CDR3 spells CASRRGGRYEQFF. The CDR3 bases are TGTGCCAGCAGGCGGGGGGGCCGATATGAGCAGTTCTTC.